The following is a TCR beta chain sequence with its context. Its matching antigen is unknown. The CDR3 totals 16 residues. From germline, CDR1 is LNHNV and CDR2 YYDKDF (reference sequence). Between the trimmed V and J ends, which lost 5 bases and 0 bases, there was a span of 14 bases. The data belong to a study of T cell responses to AZD1222 COVID-19 vaccine. General study results and limits: Dominant at 160-218 and 743-854, vaccine-associated CD4 TCRs also spanned spike. Clonal diversity was possibly underestimated; the donors were predominantly white British and more often female. Unmutated variant regions reportedly attract nearly half of all spike-specific TCRs.

Profiled with immunoSEQ multiplex PCR; TCRdb holds only in-frame clones, not every one. In the table there are about 200,000 clones, roughly 92% of which are singletons. The sample in question was peripheral blood, obtained 28 days after the second AZD1222 dose. This TCR was recovered from an adult who received the AZD1222 COVID-19 vaccine. This chain uses TRBV15 with TRBJ2-1; D may be TRBD2 (6 bases). The CDR3 nucleotides read TGTGCCACCAGCCCTAACCCCGGGAGCTCCTACAATGAGCAGTTCTTC. Protein sequence: CATSPNPGSSYNEQFF.